This TCR beta chain originates from a study of CXCR3-negative and CXCR3-positive naive CD8 T cells. Triplicate sorting captured 300,000 to 350,000 cells each from every CD8+ T cell subset. Cells classed as naive CD8+ T cells were CD45RO-CCR7+CD27+CD95-. As to this clonotype: Its specificity is unknown.

The CDR3 runs 13 residues. CDR1 and CDR2 (germline): SGHRS, YFSETQ. Through 5' RACE with UMI labels, the TRB cDNA libraries were prepared. TCRdb reprocessed the 5' RACE reads and stores each CDR3 protein as one record, lacking DNA. The specimen's table records 150,000 or so distinct CDR3 sequences. Study results and limitations: Whereas memory cells differed, naive CXCR3-negative and CXCR3-positive cells shared similar TRBV-TRBJ usage. Greater hydrophobicity was found in TRB CDR3s of CXCR3-positive naive cells than of CXCR3-negative naive cells. Surface CD5 was comparable between naive subsets; TCR strength was inferred from TRB CDR3 properties.

V and J are TRBV5-1 and TRBJ2-5. Material for sequencing was naive CXCR3+ CD8+ T cells from blood. Subset here: CD45RO-CCR7+CD27+CD95- naive CD8+ T cells expressing CXCR3 (TNR3+). This clonotype originated in a human donor in good health. Some clones in this sample may be carry-over from other donors' samples. CDR3 protein: CASSFRSGETQYF.